This TCR beta chain was observed in a study of Graves' ophthalmopathy and Graves' hyperthyroidism. Study details: The collection of peripheral blood took place at initial diagnosis, before any treatment.

The authors defined stable hyperthyroidism as no ophthalmopathy within 18 months of follow-up. Pregnant or lactating patients and those with other autoimmune diseases or uncontrolled infections were excluded. Points from the study as a whole: This model predicted ophthalmopathy progression (sensitivity 65% to 71%, specificity 72% to 85%).

Ten or more counts support this clonotype. What it recognizes is unknown. A much larger clone sits a single nucleotide away, making a read error possible. The CDR3 does not end in the conserved phenylalanine or tryptophan, so this is likely a read error. Trimming removed 2 bases from V and 3 bases from J; junction bases left unmatched: 8. CDR1 is MDHEN, CDR2 SYDVKM, per germline. The CDR3 has 16 residues. Amplification from RNA transcripts yielded the TCR beta CDR3 regions. After a first-round RT-PCR with HTBI primers, a second-round multiplex PCR was run. TCRdb itself ran the multiplex PCR reads through MiXCR, one entry per CDR3 protein. The sample carries just over 400,000 distinct CDR3 sequences, approximately 21% recorded once.

The sample comprised peripheral blood. The chain recombines TRBV28 with TRBJ1-1, with 8 bases matching TRBD1. The receptor was derived from a woman aged 18-30 years with stable Graves' hyperthyroidism. CDR3 sequence: CASSLQGARGYTEAFL. The CDR3 region has the DNA TGTGCCAGCAGTTTACAGGGGGCGCGTGGGTACACTGAAGCTTTCCTT.